This T cell receptor (beta chain) was identified during a study of naive and memory T cell subsets. Study-wide results and caveats: The RNA method is potentially sensitive to activation and differentiation changes.

TCR cDNA received a 3' ligated oligonucleotide that carried a UMI. Adult healthy volunteers gave 2.5 ml peripheral blood for whole-blood RNA. This clonotype has ten or more counts. What it binds is not known. Four PCR rounds used nested alpha and beta constant region primers plus the SP2 primer. MiXCR was run by TCRdb on the 5' RACE reads, yielding one entry per CDR3 protein. This table has 55,000 to 65,000 distinct CDR3 sequences, more than 6.5% appearing once. Germline CDR1 DFQATT, CDR2 SNEGSKA (reference sequence). V dropped 5 bases and J dropped 0 bases, with 14 bases sitting between them. This CDR3 region has 15 residues.

The chain combines TRBV20-1 with TRBJ2-4; TRBD1 might be the D (5 bases). This TCR was sampled from a female donor in good health. The DNA of the CDR3 is TGCAGTGCTTATGCCCCAGGGAAAGCCAAAAACATTCAGTACTTC. Translation gives CSAYAPGKAKNIQYF.